The rows below give T cell receptor beta chains drawn from one sample of a study of CD8 T cells in Susac syndrome. Each CDR3 protein gets one entry after TCRdb re-called the immunoSEQ multiplex PCR reads with MiXCR. The sample carries roughly 120,000 distinct CDR3 sequences, around 95% recorded once. Sequenced sample: CD4+ T cells from PBMCs. Receptors originate from a human donor in good health. Both conserved end residues are trimmed from each CDR3. The D gene is left open where the match is weak.

CDR3 length: 9
J gene: TRBJ1-2
D gene: .
V gene: TRBV20-1
CDR3 protein: SARMGPGYT

CDR3 length: 6
J gene: TRBJ2-1
D gene: .
V gene: TRBV2
CDR3 protein: ASDEQF

CDR3 length: 13
J gene: TRBJ2-1
D gene: TRBD1
V gene: TRBV20-1
CDR3 protein: SAVPGTGGFDEQF

CDR3 length: 14
J gene: TRBJ2-3
D gene: TRBD2
V gene: TRBV11-3
CDR3 protein: ASSLGLAGGTDTQY

CDR3 length: 11
J gene: TRBJ2-5
D gene: .
V gene: TRBV20-1
CDR3 protein: SVGGSQLETQY

CDR3 length: 11
J gene: TRBJ1-2
D gene: .
V gene: TRBV6-1
CDR3 protein: ASSPQEIYGYT

CDR3 length: 12
J gene: TRBJ1-1
D gene: .
V gene: TRBV20-1
CDR3 protein: SAPRPLGNTEAF

CDR3 length: 14
J gene: TRBJ1-3
D gene: .
V gene: TRBV5-4
CDR3 protein: ATTTGGKRSGNTIY

CDR3 length: 13
J gene: TRBJ1-6
D gene: .
V gene: TRBV3-1
CDR3 protein: ASSLGARANSPLH

CDR3 length: 13
J gene: TRBJ2-5
D gene: .
V gene: TRBV4-1
CDR3 protein: ASSERDTLSETQY

CDR3 length: 10
J gene: TRBJ2-7
D gene: .
V gene: TRBV30
CDR3 protein: AWSAPDYEQY

CDR3 length: 14
J gene: TRBJ1-1
D gene: .
V gene: TRBV18
CDR3 protein: ASSPPMGGRGTEAF

CDR3 length: 13
J gene: TRBJ2-7
D gene: .
V gene: TRBV5-1
CDR3 protein: ASSWTLGTAYEQY

CDR3 length: 12
J gene: TRBJ1-3
D gene: .
V gene: TRBV3-1
CDR3 protein: ASTLLSSGNTIY

CDR3 length: 11
J gene: TRBJ2-7
D gene: TRBD1
V gene: TRBV25-1
CDR3 protein: ASSRQGSYEQY

CDR3 length: 12
J gene: TRBJ2-1
D gene: TRBD2
V gene: TRBV6-2/TRBV6-3
CDR3 protein: ASRAGTSTNEQF

CDR3 length: 14
J gene: TRBJ1-3
D gene: .
V gene: TRBV5-1
CDR3 protein: ASSLDTPDSGNTIY

CDR3 length: 10
J gene: TRBJ2-7
D gene: .
V gene: TRBV6-2/TRBV6-3
CDR3 protein: ASRRGVHEQY

CDR3 length: 12
J gene: TRBJ1-2
D gene: .
V gene: TRBV29-1
CDR3 protein: SVEGFVGGKGYT

CDR3 length: 10
J gene: TRBJ2-1
D gene: .
V gene: TRBV12-3/TRBV12-4
CDR3 protein: ASSPETGRQF

CDR3 length: 15
J gene: TRBJ2-1
D gene: TRBD2
V gene: TRBV3-1
CDR3 protein: ASSHQGGLAAYNEQF

CDR3 length: 14
J gene: TRBJ2-5
D gene: TRBD2
V gene: TRBV18
CDR3 protein: ASSLREGVYQETQY

CDR3 length: 13
J gene: TRBJ1-1
D gene: .
V gene: TRBV6-2/TRBV6-3
CDR3 protein: ASSYSQGRVTEAF

CDR3 length: 11
J gene: TRBJ2-5
D gene: TRBD2
V gene: TRBV20-1
CDR3 protein: SARAAGEETQY

CDR3 length: 12
J gene: TRBJ1-3
D gene: .
V gene: TRBV3-1
CDR3 protein: ASSQATYGNTIY

CDR3 length: 14
J gene: TRBJ2-1
D gene: .
V gene: TRBV5-1
CDR3 protein: ASSDLSGSSYNEQF

CDR3 length: 12
J gene: TRBJ2-7
D gene: TRBD1
V gene: TRBV20-1
CDR3 protein: SARRRQGFYEQY

CDR3 length: 12
J gene: TRBJ2-7
D gene: .
V gene: TRBV12-3/TRBV12-4
CDR3 protein: ASSQLGAGYEQY

CDR3 length: 11
J gene: TRBJ2-1
D gene: .
V gene: TRBV20-1
CDR3 protein: SGTQTSGNEQF

CDR3 length: 12
J gene: TRBJ2-7
D gene: TRBD2
V gene: TRBV3-1
CDR3 protein: ASSPLAGHYEQY

CDR3 length: 13
J gene: TRBJ2-3
D gene: .
V gene: TRBV7-2
CDR3 protein: ASSLAGLARDTQY

CDR3 length: 12
J gene: TRBJ2-1
D gene: .
V gene: TRBV7-2
CDR3 protein: ASRPSVQDNEQF

CDR3 length: 13
J gene: TRBJ2-7
D gene: TRBD1
V gene: TRBV30
CDR3 protein: AWSDFLGQFYEQY

CDR3 length: 15
J gene: TRBJ1-2
D gene: TRBD1
V gene: TRBV27
CDR3 protein: ASSSTPGQGQGYGYT

CDR3 length: 12
J gene: TRBJ1-5
D gene: .
V gene: TRBV21-1
CDR3 protein: ASSKEGFNQPQH

CDR3 length: 12
J gene: TRBJ2-5
D gene: .
V gene: TRBV6-2/TRBV6-3
CDR3 protein: ASSYGSGHSIQD

CDR3 length: 15
J gene: TRBJ2-6
D gene: .
V gene: TRBV19
CDR3 protein: ASSIPYQRDGANVLT

CDR3 length: 10
J gene: TRBJ1-2
D gene: TRBD1
V gene: TRBV29-1
CDR3 protein: SVVTGGESYT

CDR3 length: 11
J gene: TRBJ2-5
D gene: .
V gene: TRBV14
CDR3 protein: ASSQDNDETQY